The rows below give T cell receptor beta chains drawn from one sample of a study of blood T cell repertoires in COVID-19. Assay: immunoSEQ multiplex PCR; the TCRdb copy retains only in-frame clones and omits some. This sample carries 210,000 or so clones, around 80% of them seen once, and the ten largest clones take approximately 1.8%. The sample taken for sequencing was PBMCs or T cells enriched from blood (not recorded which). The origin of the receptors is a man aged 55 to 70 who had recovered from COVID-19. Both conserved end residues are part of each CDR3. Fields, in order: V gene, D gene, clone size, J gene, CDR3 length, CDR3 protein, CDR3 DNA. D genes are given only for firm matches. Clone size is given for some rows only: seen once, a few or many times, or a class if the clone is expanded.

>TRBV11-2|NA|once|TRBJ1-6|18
CASSLGPGVGSYNSPLHF
TGTGCCAGCAGCTTAGGTCCCGGGGTGGGCTCCTATAATTCACCCCTCCACTTT
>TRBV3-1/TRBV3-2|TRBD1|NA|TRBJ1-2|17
CASSRTPRTGANYGYTF
TGTGCCAGCAGCCGAACCCCTAGGACAGGGGCTAACTATGGCTACACCTTC
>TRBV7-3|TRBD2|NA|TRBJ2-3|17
CASSLAPLAGITDTQYF
TGTGCCAGCAGCCTAGCCCCCCTAGCGGGGATCACAGATACGCAGTATTTT
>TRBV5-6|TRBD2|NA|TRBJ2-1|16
CASSFRLADYMSEQFF
TGTGCCAGCAGCTTCCGACTAGCGGACTACATGAGTGAGCAGTTCTTC
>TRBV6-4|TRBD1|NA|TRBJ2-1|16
CASSDNRIDRENEQFF
TGTGCCAGCAGTGACAACCGTATAGACAGGGAGAATGAGCAGTTCTTC
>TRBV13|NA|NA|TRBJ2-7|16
CASSFPSGGAPYEQYF
TGTGCCAGCAGCTTTCCGTCTGGCGGGGCCCCCTACGAGCAGTACTTC
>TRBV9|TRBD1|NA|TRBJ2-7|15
CASSVEQGASYEQYF
TGTGCCAGCAGCGTAGAACAGGGGGCCTCCTACGAGCAGTACTTC
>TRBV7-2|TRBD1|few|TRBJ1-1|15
CASSPRTGGNTEAFF
TGTGCCAGCAGCCCTCGGACAGGGGGGAACACTGAAGCTTTCTTT
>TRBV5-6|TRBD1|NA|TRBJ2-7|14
CASRATGGLNEQYF
TGTGCCAGCAGGGCCACAGGGGGCCTTAACGAGCAGTACTTC
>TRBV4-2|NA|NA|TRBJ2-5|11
CASSQDEGLYF
TGTGCCAGCAGCCAAGATGAGGGACTGTACTTC
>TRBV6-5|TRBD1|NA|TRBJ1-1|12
CASRQGVNEAFF
TGTGCCAGCAGGCAGGGGGTAAACGAAGCTTTCTTT
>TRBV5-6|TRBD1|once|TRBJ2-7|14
CASSWGQGAYEQYF
TGTGCCAGCAGCTGGGGACAGGGGGCCTACGAGCAGTACTTC
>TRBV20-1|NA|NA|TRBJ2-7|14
CSASPTQSSYEQYF
TGCAGTGCTAGTCCGACTCAAAGCTCCTACGAGCAGTACTTC
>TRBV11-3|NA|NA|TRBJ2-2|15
CASSQGLTTTGELFF
TGTGCCAGCAGCCAAGGACTAACGACCACCGGGGAGCTGTTTTTT
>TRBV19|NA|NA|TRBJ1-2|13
CASSTKGFYGYTF
TGTGCCAGTAGTACGAAGGGGTTCTATGGCTACACCTTC
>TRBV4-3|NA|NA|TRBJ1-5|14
CASSQGQGVQPQHF
TGCGCCAGCAGCCAGGGGCAGGGCGTCCAGCCCCAGCATTTT
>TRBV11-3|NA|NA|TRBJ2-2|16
CASSPRPGASSGELFF
TGTGCCAGCAGTCCCCGCCCTGGGGCCAGCTCCGGGGAGCTGTTTTTT
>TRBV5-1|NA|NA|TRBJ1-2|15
CASSTGQSPGYGYTF
TGCGCCAGCAGCACCGGACAGTCCCCCGGCTATGGCTACACCTTC
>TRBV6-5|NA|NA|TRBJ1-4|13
CASSYTENEKLFF
TGTGCCAGCAGTTACACAGAGAATGAAAAACTGTTTTTT
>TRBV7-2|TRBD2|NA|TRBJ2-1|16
CASSSPPAGVYNEQFF
TGTGCCAGCAGCTCCCCCCCAGCGGGGGTTTACAATGAGCAGTTCTTC
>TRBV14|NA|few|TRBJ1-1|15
CASSQDPRGYTEAFF
TGTGCCAGCAGCCAAGATCCACGGGGATACACTGAAGCTTTCTTT
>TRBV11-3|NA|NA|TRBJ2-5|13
CASSSGQGETQYF
TGTGCCAGCAGCTCGGGACAAGGAGAGACCCAGTACTTC
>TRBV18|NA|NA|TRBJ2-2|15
CASSPSGPNTGELFF
TGTGCCAGCTCACCATCAGGCCCGAACACCGGGGAGCTGTTTTTT
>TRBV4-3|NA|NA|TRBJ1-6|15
CASSLQNRDNSPLHF
TGCGCCAGCAGCCTGCAGAACAGGGATAATTCACCCCTCCACTTT
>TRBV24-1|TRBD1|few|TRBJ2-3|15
CATSDKGGGTDTQYF
TGTGCCACCAGTGATAAAGGGGGCGGCACAGATACGCAGTATTTT
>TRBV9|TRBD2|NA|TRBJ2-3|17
CASSFNLLAGGTDTQYF
TGTGCCAGCAGCTTCAACTTACTAGCGGGAGGCACAGATACGCAGTATTTT
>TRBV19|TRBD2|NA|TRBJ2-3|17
CASSTGRAGILTDTQYF
TGTGCCAGTAGTACCGGGAGGGCAGGGATCCTCACAGATACGCAGTATTTT
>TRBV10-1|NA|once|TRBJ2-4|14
CASPLGARGNIQYF
TGCGCCAGCCCCCTGGGGGCGAGGGGAAACATTCAGTACTTC
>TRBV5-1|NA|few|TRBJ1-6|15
CASSDGTRGGSPLHF
TGCGCCAGCAGCGATGGGACCAGGGGTGGTTCACCCCTCCACTTT
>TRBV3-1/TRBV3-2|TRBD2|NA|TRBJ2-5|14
CASSQYSGGETQYF
TGTGCCAGCAGCCAATACAGCGGGGGAGAGACCCAGTACTTC
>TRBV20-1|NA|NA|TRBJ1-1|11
CSARMGREAFF
TGCAGTGCTAGAATGGGGCGGGAAGCTTTCTTT
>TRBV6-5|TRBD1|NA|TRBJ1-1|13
CASRVTGTTEAFF
TGTGCCAGCAGAGTGACAGGGACCACTGAAGCTTTCTTT
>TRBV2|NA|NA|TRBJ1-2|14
CASRAAGANYGYTF
TGTGCCAGCAGGGCTGCAGGGGCCAACTATGGCTACACCTTC
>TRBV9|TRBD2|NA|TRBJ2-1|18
CASSVGASGGAFYNEQFF
TGTGCCAGCAGCGTAGGGGCTAGCGGGGGGGCCTTCTACAATGAGCAGTTCTTC
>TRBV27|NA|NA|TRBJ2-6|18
CASSPLLTGFGGANVLTF
TGTGCCAGCAGTCCTCTTCTAACAGGGTTCGGTGGGGCCAACGTCCTGACTTTC